The 10 T cell receptor beta chains below come from one sample, sequenced in a study of human T cells and chemical hapten exposure. Each CDR3 protein is one row after TCRdb ran MiXCR on the RACE reads. The table records 180,000 or so distinct CDR3 sequences, 14% of them present only once. Indicated time point: patch test 1, 2 weeks after DPC sensitization. Treatment given: therapeutic diphenylcyclopropenone sensitization with weekly scalp DPC. The sequencing used whole blood, collected in connection with sensitization to the hapten diphenylcyclopropenone (DPC). The receptor source for this set is a woman younger than 45 with alopecia areata. Some clones in this sample may be carry-over from other donors' samples.

The J gene is TRBJ2-1, the V gene TRBV2; TRBD1 is a possible D gene (6 bases). Per germline, CDR1 SNHLY and CDR2 FYNNEI. This CDR3 contains 11 residues. The ends were cut back, 6 bases at V and 9 bases at J, with 9 bases in the middle. The CDR3 reads CASSQGSEQFF. DNA of the CDR3: TGTGCCAGCAGCCAGGGGAGTGAGCAGTTCTTC.

This clonotype was seen at least ten times. This rearrangement joins TRBV28 to TRBJ1-2; D is undetermined. The CDR3 has 12 residues. The V gene lost 2 bases and the J gene lost 6 bases, with 7 bases spanning the gap. The germline CDR1 and CDR2 sequences are MDHEN and SYDVKM. Here the CDR3 reads CASSLNTDGYTF. DNA of the CDR3: TGTGCCAGCAGTTTAAACACGGATGGCTACACCTTC.

The chain carries TRBV7-9 and TRBJ1-2; possibly TRBD1 for D (5 bases). V gave up 5 bases and J gave up 2 bases, with 18 bases separating them. This CDR3 has 16 amino acids. Germline V CDR1 and CDR2: SEHNR, FQNEAQ (reference sequence). The DNA for the CDR3 is TGTGCCAGCAGCCCCACCCTCCGACAGATAAACTATGGCTACACCTTC. This translates into CASSPTLRQINYGYTF.

This clonotype came up many times. This sequence joins TRBV7-9 and TRBJ2-2; D is unclear. Per germline, CDR1 SEHNR and CDR2 FQNEAQ (reference sequence). The CDR3 contains 14 residues. Deletions cut 0 bases from V and 2 bases from J, with 4 bases between. The CDR3 DNA follows: TGTGCCAGCAGCTTAGCCGACAACACCGGGGAGCTGTTTTTT. It codes for CASSLADNTGELFF.

A few counts support this clonotype. The CDR3 loop reads CASSRRHGTGRWQETQYF. CDR3 DNA: TGTGCCAGCAGCCGACGACACGGGACAGGGCGTTGGCAAGAGACCCAGTACTTC. This rearrangement joins TRBV5-4 to TRBJ2-5; 9 bases map to TRBD1. The CDR3 covers 18 residues. From germline, CDR1 is SGHNT and CDR2 YYREEE (reference sequence). J lost 2 bases, V lost 4 bases, and 15 bases had no gene match.

The genes are TRBV3-1 and TRBJ2-1; TRBD2 matches 8 bases. The CDR3 has 16 residues. After removal of 1 base from V and 7 bases from J, the junction contained 9 bases not matched to a gene. Germline loops: CDR1 LGHDT, CDR2 YNNKEL (reference sequence). CDR3 coding DNA: TGTGCCAGCAGCCAAGTTACTCCAGCGGGAGTAAATGAGCAGTTCTTC. Encoded protein: CASSQVTPAGVNEQFF.

The rearrangement uses TRBV29-1 and TRBJ2-1; 15 bases map to TRBD2. The J segment lost 0 bases and the V segment lost 7 bases, leaving 10 bases of the junction unmatched. The CDR3 runs 18 residues. Germline CDR1 is SQVTM and CDR2 is ANQGSEA. The CDR3 loop is CSADGLAGGMSSYNEQFF. The CDR3, as DNA: TGCAGCGCCGACGGACTAGCGGGGGGGATGAGCTCCTACAATGAGCAGTTCTTC.

This clonotype was counted ten times or more. The rearrangement uses TRBV6-5 and TRBJ1-3; no clear D. The CDR3 is 15 amino acids. V lost 2 bases and J 4 bases, leaving 12 bases between the germline ends. The V gene's germline CDR1 is MNHEY and CDR2 SVGAGI. CDR3 loop: CASSYAGGLGNTIYF. The CDR3, as DNA: TGTGCCAGCAGTTACGCCGGAGGTCTCGGAAACACCATATATTTT.

This clonotype was counted a few times. This chain uses TRBV6-5 with TRBJ1-1; D is unresolved. The CDR3 length is 14 residues. CDR1 is MNHEY, CDR2 SVGAGI, per germline. Trimming pared 3 bases from V and 4 bases from J, leaving 12 bases between. DNA of the CDR3: TGTGCCAGCAGTTATAAAGGGCAGAGCACTGAAGCTTTCTTT. Translated, it gives CASSYKGQSTEAFF.

J is TRBJ2-5 and V is TRBV10-1; 12 bases line up with TRBD2. The ends lost 8 bases at V and 4 bases at J; junction bases unmatched: 5. The CDR3 runs to 14 residues. Germline V CDR1 and CDR2: WNHNN, SYGVQD (reference sequence). As DNA, the CDR3 is TGCGCCAGCCCTGGACTAGCGGGACCAGAGACCCAGTACTTC. It encodes CASPGLAGPETQYF.